What follows is one T cell receptor (beta chain) and its context. Its antigen is unidentified. Then a second PCR, running about 6 to 12 cycles, was carried out with a sample-barcoded 5' primer and a J-beta primer mix. Each CDR3 protein is one row after TCRdb ran MiXCR on the 5' RACE reads. The profile shows hundreds of thousands of distinct CDR3 sequences, 58% of them singletons. The record originates from a study of blood T cells in healthy people across ages. This CDR3 has 15 amino acids. Per the germline V gene, CDR1 is SGDLS and CDR2 is YYNGEE. The V gene end was trimmed by 3 bases and the J gene end by 5 bases; junction bases not matched to a gene: 8. Study-level points and caveats: Researchers deemed the diversity estimates from one million T cells underestimates. Compared with aged donors, long-lived donors showed fewer expanded clones, suggesting selection.

The sequence came from a man between 60 and 75 years old in good health. The sample comprised blood. This rearrangement joins TRBV9 to TRBJ2-5; TRBD1 aligns across 9 bases. The chain's CDR3 is CASSGRTGGFETQYF. The CDR3 DNA reads as TGTGCCAGCAGCGGTCGAACAGGGGGCTTCGAGACCCAGTACTTC.